The present entry profiles one TCR beta chain with its context. These data come from a study of follicular helper T cells after annual influenza vaccination. As to time point: 2014-2015 season, pre-vaccination. No donor had influenza vaccine in the prior 6 months; all lived in the community. Sequencing of TCRB used Survey level resolution. TCRdb's table, derived via immunoSEQ multiplex PCR, lists solely in-frame clones and lacks some. This sample carries about 27,000 clones, 80% to 90% of them seen once, and the ten largest clones take about 1.2%. CDR1 and CDR2 (germline): SGHAT, FQNNGV. Losses at the gene ends were 5 bases for V and 1 base for J; bases not matched to a gene: 6. The CDR3 contains 16 residues.

Sample: CXCR5+ CD38- circulating T follicular helper cells from blood, taken on the day of influenza vaccination. Described subset: circulating Tfh, non-naive CD4+CXCR5+PD-1+ (ICOS+CD38+ or ICOS-CD38-). The clonotype was recovered from an adult who received the influenza vaccine. The V and J genes are TRBV11-2 and TRBJ2-2; 8 positions agree with TRBD2. The CDR3 here is CASSPSGGLNTGELFF. The CDR3 DNA reads as TGTGCCAGCAGCCCGAGCGGGGGATTGAACACCGGGGAGCTGTTTTTT.